This TCR beta chain was sequenced during a study of blood T cell repertoires in COVID-19. Germline CDR1 and CDR2: MDHEN and SYDVKM. The CDR3 contains 15 residues. Germline trimming cut 3 bases from V and 2 bases from J; bases unmatched to any gene: 2. Repertoires were generated with immunoSEQ multiplex PCR, while TCRdb's copy carries only in-frame clones and drops some. The sample consists of fewer than 90,000 clones, about nine tenths of them appearing once. The source material was peripheral blood. This TCR was sampled from a woman of 80 years or more with active COVID-19. This rearrangement joins TRBV28 to TRBJ2-7, with TRBD2 identical over 12 bases. The CDR3: CASSFTSGGTYEQYF. The CDR3 DNA is TGTGCCAGCAGTTTTACTAGCGGGGGGACCTACGAGCAGTACTTC.